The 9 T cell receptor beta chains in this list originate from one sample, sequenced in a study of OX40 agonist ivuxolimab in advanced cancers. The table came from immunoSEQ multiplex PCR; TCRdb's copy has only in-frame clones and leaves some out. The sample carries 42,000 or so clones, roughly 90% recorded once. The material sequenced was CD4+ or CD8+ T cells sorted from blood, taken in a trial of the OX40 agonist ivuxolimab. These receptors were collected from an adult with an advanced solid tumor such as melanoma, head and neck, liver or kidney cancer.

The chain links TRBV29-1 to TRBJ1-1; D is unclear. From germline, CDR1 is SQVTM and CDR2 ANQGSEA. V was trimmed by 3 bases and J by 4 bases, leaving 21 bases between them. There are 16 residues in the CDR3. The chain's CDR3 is CSVEPQVLGRGTEAFF. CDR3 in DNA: TGCAGCGTTGAGCCCCAGGTATTGGGTCGAGGCACTGAAGCTTTCTTT.

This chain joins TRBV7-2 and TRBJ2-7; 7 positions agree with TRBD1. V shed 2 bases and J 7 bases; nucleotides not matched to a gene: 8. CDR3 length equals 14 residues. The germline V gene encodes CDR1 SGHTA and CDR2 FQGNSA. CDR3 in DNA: TGTGCCAGCAGCTTAATACAGGGGAAGGGGGAGCAGTACTTC. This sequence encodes CASSLIQGKGEQYF.

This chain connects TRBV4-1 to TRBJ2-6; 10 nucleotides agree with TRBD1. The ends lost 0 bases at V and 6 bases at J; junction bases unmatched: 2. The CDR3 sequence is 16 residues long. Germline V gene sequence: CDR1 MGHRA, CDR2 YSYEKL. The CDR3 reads CASSQEGTGVANVLTF. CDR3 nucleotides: TGCGCCAGCAGCCAAGAGGGGACAGGGGTGGCCAACGTCCTGACTTTC.

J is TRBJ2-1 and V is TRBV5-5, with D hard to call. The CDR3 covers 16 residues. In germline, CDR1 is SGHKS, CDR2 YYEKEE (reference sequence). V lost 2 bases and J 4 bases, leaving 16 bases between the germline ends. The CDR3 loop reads CASSFSAATNYNEQFF. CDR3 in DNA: TGTGCCAGCAGCTTCTCGGCAGCTACTAATTACAATGAGCAGTTCTTC.

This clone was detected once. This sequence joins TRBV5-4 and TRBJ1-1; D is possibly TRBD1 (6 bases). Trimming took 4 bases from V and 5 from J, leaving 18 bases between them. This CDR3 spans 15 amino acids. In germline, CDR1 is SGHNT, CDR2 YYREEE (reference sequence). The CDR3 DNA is TGTGCCAGCAGCGTAGGGGGACAAGTTTGGACTGAAGCTTTCTTT. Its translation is CASSVGGQVWTEAFF.

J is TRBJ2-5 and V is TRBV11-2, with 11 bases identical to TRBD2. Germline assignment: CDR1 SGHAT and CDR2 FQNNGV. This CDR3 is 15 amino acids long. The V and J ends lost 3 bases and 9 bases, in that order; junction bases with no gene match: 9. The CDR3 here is CASSFVLAGGGPQYF. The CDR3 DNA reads TGTGCCAGCAGCTTCGTTCTAGCGGGGGGTGGGCCCCAGTACTTC.

DNA for the CDR3: TGCGCCAGCAGCCGACAGACAGGCCCTGCCTATGGCTACACCTTC. Its translation is CASSRQTGPAYGYTF. The chain combines TRBV4-3 with TRBJ1-2, with D maybe TRBD1 (6 bases). Germline V CDR1 and CDR2: LGHNA, YSLEER. CDR3 length equals 15 residues. Trimming took off 4 bases at V and 4 bases at J, with 16 bases between the two ends.

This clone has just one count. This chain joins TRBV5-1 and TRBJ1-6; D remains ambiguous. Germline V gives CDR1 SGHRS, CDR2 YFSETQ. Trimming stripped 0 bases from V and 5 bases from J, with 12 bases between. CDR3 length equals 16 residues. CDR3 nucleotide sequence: TGCGCCAGCAGCTTGGGGTCGGGAATCGATAATTCACCCCTCCACTTT. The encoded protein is CASSLGSGIDNSPLHF.

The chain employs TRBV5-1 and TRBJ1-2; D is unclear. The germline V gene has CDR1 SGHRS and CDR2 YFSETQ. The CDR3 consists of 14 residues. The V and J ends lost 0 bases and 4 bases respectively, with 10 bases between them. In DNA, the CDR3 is TGCGCCAGCAGCTTGGTAGCCGATCTCTATGGCTACACCTTC. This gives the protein CASSLVADLYGYTF. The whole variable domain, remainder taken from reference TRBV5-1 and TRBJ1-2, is KAGVTQTPRYLIKTRGQQVTLSCSPISGHRSVSWYQQTPGQGLQFLFEYFSETQRNKGNFPGRFSGRQFSNSRSEMNVSTLELGDSALYLCASSLVADLYGYTFGSGTRLTVV.